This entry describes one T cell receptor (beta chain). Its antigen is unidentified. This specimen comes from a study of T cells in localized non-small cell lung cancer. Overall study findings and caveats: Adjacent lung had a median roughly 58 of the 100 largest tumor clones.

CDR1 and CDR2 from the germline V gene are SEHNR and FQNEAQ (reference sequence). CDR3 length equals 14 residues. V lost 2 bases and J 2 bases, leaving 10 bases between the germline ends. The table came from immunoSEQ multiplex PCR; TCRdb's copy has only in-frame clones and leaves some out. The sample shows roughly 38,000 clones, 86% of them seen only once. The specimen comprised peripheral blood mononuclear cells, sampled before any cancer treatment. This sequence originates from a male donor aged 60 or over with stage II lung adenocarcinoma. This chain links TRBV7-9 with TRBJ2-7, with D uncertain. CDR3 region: CASSLSQYTYEQYF. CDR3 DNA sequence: TGTGCCAGCAGCTTATCCCAGTACACCTACGAGCAGTACTTC.